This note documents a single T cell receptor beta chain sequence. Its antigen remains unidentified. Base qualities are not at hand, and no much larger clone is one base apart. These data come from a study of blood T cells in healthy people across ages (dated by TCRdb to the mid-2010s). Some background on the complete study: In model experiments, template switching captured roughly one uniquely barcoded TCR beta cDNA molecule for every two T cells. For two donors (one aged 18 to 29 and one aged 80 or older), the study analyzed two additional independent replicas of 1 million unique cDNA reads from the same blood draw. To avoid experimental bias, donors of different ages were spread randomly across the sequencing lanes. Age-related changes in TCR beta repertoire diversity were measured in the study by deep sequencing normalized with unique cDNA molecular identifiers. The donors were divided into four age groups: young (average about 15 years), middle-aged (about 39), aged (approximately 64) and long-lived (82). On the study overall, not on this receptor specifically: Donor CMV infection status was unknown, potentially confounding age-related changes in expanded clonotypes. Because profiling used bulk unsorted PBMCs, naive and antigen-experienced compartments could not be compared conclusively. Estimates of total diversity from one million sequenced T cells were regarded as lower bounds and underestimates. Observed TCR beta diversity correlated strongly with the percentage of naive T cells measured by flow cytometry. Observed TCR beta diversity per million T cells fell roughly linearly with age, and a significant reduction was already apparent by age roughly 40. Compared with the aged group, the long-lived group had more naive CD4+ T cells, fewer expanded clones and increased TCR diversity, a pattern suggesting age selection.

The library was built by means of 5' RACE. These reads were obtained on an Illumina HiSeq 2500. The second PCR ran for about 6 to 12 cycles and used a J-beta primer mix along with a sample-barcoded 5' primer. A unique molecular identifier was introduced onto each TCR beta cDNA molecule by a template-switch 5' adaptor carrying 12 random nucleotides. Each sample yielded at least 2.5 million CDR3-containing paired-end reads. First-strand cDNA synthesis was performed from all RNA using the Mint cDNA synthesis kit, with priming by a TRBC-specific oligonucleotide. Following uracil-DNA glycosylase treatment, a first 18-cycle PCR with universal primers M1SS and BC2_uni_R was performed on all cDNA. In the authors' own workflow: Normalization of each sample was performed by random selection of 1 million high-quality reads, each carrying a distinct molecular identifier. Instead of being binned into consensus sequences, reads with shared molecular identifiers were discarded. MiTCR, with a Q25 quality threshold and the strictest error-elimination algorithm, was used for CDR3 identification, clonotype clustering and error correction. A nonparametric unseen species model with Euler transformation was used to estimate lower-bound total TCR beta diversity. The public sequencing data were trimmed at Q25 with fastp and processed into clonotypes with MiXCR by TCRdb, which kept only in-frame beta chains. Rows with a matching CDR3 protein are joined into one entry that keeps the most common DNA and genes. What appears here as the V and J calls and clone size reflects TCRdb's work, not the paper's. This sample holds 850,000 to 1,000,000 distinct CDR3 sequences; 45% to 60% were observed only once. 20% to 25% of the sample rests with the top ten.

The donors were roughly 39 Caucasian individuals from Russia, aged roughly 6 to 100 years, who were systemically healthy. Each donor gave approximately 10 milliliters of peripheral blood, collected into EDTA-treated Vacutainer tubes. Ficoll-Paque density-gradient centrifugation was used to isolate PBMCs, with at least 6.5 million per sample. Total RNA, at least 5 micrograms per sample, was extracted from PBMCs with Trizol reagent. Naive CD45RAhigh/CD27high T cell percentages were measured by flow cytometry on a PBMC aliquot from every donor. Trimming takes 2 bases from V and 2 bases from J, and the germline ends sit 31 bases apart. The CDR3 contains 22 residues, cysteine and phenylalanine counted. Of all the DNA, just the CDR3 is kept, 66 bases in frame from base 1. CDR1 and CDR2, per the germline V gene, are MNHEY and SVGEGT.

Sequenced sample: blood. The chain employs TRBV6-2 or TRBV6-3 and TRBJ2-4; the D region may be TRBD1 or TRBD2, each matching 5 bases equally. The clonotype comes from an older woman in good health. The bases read TGTGCCAGCAGTTACGCATCTCGGGGCCTGATTGCCGATCATCTGCCCAAAAACATTCAGTACTTC. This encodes CASSYASRGLIADHLPKNIQYF.